Below, one T cell receptor (beta chain) is given with its context. Its target is not known. This specimen comes from a study of monozygotic twins with cystic fibrosis. General study results and limits: Clonality was generally low (median approximately 0.0095), higher in the most severe patients. Nucleotide-identical clonotype sharing was significantly higher within monozygotic CF twin pairs than between unrelated CF individuals.

Generated by immunoSEQ multiplex PCR, the TCRdb table keeps only in-frame clones and is missing some. Of under 30,000 clones in the sample, just over 90% were seen once. V lost 0 bases to trimming and J lost 0 bases; unmatched junction nucleotides: 8. Germline V gives CDR1 SGHVS, CDR2 FQNEAQ. The CDR3 has 21 residues. The sequencing sample was made of blood. The gene calls are TRBV7-8 and TRBJ2-2; 15 nucleotides match TRBD2. The clonotype was recovered from a girl aged 2 to 9 with cystic fibrosis. The CDR3 here is CASSLALRTSGGAPNTGELFF. CDR3 bases: TGTGCCAGCAGCTTAGCCCTAAGGACTAGCGGGGGGGCCCCGAACACCGGGGAGCTGTTTTTT.